Presented here are 19 T cell receptor beta chains from one specimen sequenced in a study of blood T cells in healthy people across ages. It was with a sample-barcoded 5' primer and a J-beta primer mix that a second PCR of about 6 to 12 cycles was run. TCRdb analysed the 5' RACE reads with MiXCR anew, one entry per CDR3 protein. The sample lists about a million distinct CDR3 sequences; roughly 51% were seen once. Sequenced sample: blood. All receptors come from a woman aged 55-69 years in good health.

This chain joins TRBV12-3 or TRBV12-4 and TRBJ2-7; the match to TRBD1 covers 8 bases. V dropped 3 bases and J dropped 8; count of bases not matched to a gene: 3. The CDR3 covers 12 residues. The CDR3 sequence is CASSFQGAQQYF. As DNA, the CDR3 is TGTGCCAGCAGTTTCCAGGGGGCTCAGCAGTACTTC.

At least ten counts were recorded for this clonotype. A read error may produce the germline difference seen at one junction end. The rearrangement links TRBV5-1 to TRBJ2-7; D is perhaps TRBD1 (6 bases). The germline gives CDR1 SGHRS, CDR2 YFSETQ. This CDR3 is built from 14 residues. This CDR3 is CASSLGGQGYEQYF. CDR3 coding DNA: TGTGCCAGCAGTTTAGGAGGCCAGGGGTACGAGCAGTACTTC.

The V and J genes are TRBV29-1 and TRBJ2-2; D possibly corresponds to TRBD2 (5 bases). Trimming removed 8 bases at V and 4 bases at J, with 8 bases between. CDR1 SQVTM and CDR2 ANQGSEA come from the germline V gene. The CDR3 spans 11 residues. CDR3 sequence: CSTEVTGELFF. The CDR3 nucleotides are TGCAGCACGGAGGTCACCGGGGAGCTGTTTTTT.

This clonotype has a handful of counts. The rearrangement uses TRBV7-2 and TRBJ1-4; weak D call: TRBD1 (6 bases). This CDR3 is 16 amino acids long. V was trimmed by 4 bases and J by 4 bases, leaving 16 bases between them. From germline, CDR1 is SGHTA and CDR2 FQGNSA. The CDR3 here is CASSYSAGTYNEKLFF. Here the CDR3 DNA reads TGTGCCAGCAGCTACAGCGCCGGGACATATAATGAAAAACTGTTTTTT.

The rearrangement links TRBV12-3 or TRBV12-4 to TRBJ2-7, with 10 positions matching TRBD2. The CDR3 extends over 14 amino acids. V was clipped by 3 bases and J by 6 bases; unmatched bases: 5. DNA of the CDR3: TGTGCCAGCAGTTTTGGGTCTAGCGGGAGCGAGCAGTACTTC. Translating it yields CASSFGSSGSEQYF.

The chain recombines TRBV29-1 with TRBJ2-7; no definite D call. The CDR3 totals 12 residues. Trimming left V 4 bases short and J 5 bases short, with 12 bases between. The germline CDR1 and CDR2 sequences are SQVTM and ANQGSEA. As DNA, the CDR3 is TGCAGCGTTGGTCCGTCTTGGAACGAGCAGTACTTC. Its translation is CSVGPSWNEQYF.

The chain uses TRBV20-1 and TRBJ1-1, with no clear D. CDR3 length equals 12 residues. Trimming pared 3 bases from V and 1 base from J, leaving 6 bases between. The V gene's germline CDR1 is DFQATT and CDR2 SNEGSKA (reference sequence). The DNA for the CDR3 is TGCAGTGCTAGGCGAGAGAACACTGAAGCTTTCTTT. Amino acids: CSARRENTEAFF.

DNA of the CDR3: TGTGCCTGGAGTCGGGGGGGGACAGGGAGGTCCTCGAACTATGGCTACACCTTC. It specifies CAWSRGGTGRSSNYGYTF. The gene calls are TRBV30 and TRBJ1-2; 9 positions match TRBD1. Germline trimming cut 2 bases from V and 2 bases from J; bases unmatched to any gene: 15. This CDR3 is 18 amino acids long. Looked up from germline, CDR1 is GTSNPN and CDR2 is SVGIG (reference sequence).

This chain links TRBV30 with TRBJ1-1; perhaps TRBD1 as D (5 bases). Between the trimmed V and J ends, which lost 2 bases and 4 bases, there was a span of 8 bases. The CDR3 totals 12 residues. CDR1 is GTSNPN and CDR2 is SVGIG in the germline V gene (reference sequence). The CDR3 spells CAWSLGGTEAFF. The DNA of the CDR3 is TGTGCCTGGAGTTTGGGGGGCACTGAAGCTTTCTTT.

The chain recombines TRBV5-1 with TRBJ2-3, with D maybe TRBD2 (6 bases). V was clipped by 4 bases and J by 6 bases, with 12 bases between them. This CDR3 comprises 13 residues. Germline values: CDR1 SGHRS, CDR2 YFSETQ. The CDR3 nucleotides read TGCGCCAGCAGCCTGACTAGTGACGATACGCAGTATTTT. Protein: CASSLTSDDTQYF.

V usage is TRBV7-2 and J usage is TRBJ2-3; D is possibly TRBD1 (6 bases). This CDR3 is built from 14 residues. Per the germline V gene, CDR1 is SGHTA and CDR2 is FQGNSA. Trimming took 5 bases from V and 6 from J, leaving 15 bases between them. The CDR3 DNA sequence: TGTGCCAGCAGCACCGACGACAGGTCTGATACGCAGTATTTT. Translating gives CASSTDDRSDTQYF.

As concerns this clonotype: One junction end does not reproduce the germline sequence, and a read error may be involved. This chain joins TRBV4-1 and TRBJ2-4, with D tentatively TRBD1 or TRBD2 (6 bases each). Germline CDR1 is MGHRA and CDR2 is YSYEKL. The CDR3 covers 17 residues. The CDR3 region has the DNA TGCGTCAGCAGCCAAGTCGGAGGGGGAGAGGGCAAAAACATTCAGTACTTC. It codes for CVSSQVGGGEGKNIQYF.

This clonotype was recorded a few times. The rearrangement uses TRBV2 and TRBJ2-7; TRBD2 matches at 10 bases. The germline V gene has CDR1 SNHLY and CDR2 FYNNEI. The J segment lost 3 bases and the V segment lost 10 bases, leaving 9 bases of the junction unmatched. This CDR3 is 14 amino acids long. The CDR3 DNA reads as TGTGCCACCAGCCTACTAGCGGGAAACTACGAGCAGTACTTC. It specifies CATSLLAGNYEQYF.

The rearrangement joins TRBV7-3 to TRBJ2-7; 8 bases map to TRBD2. TRBJ2-5 explains the end of the DNA better; the J call may be wrong. CDR3 size: 14 residues. The germline gives CDR1 SGHTA, CDR2 FQGTGA. The CDR3 DNA follows: TGTGCCAGCAGCTTCGGGAGGGCCGACGAGACCCAGTACTTC. Residues: CASSFGRADETQYF.

The chain joins TRBV21-1 to TRBJ2-5; the DNA was not compared with TRBD1, the D call given in the table. The J call may be wrong; the DNA end is better matched by TRBJ2-1. TRBV21-1 is given as a pseudogene. The CDR3 loop spans 13 amino acids. Here the CDR3 reads CASSLWTEMGQFF. CDR3 in DNA: TGTGCCAGCAGCCTATGGACAGAAATGGGGCAGTTCTTC.

The chain recombines TRBV27 with TRBJ2-1; D is undetermined. This CDR3 spans 13 amino acids. CDR1 and CDR2 (germline): MNHEY, SMNVEV (reference sequence). V lost 4 bases, J lost 5 bases, and 9 bases lay in between. CDR3 in amino acids: CASSSNPDNEQFF. The CDR3 coding sequence is TGTGCCAGCAGTTCCAACCCCGACAATGAGCAGTTCTTC.

V is TRBV15 and J is TRBJ1-1, with a tentative D call TRBD1 (5 bases). This CDR3 region has 15 residues. V was trimmed by 0 bases and J by 10 bases, leaving 18 bases between them. CDR1 LNHNV and CDR2 YYDKDF come from the germline V gene (reference sequence). Written as DNA, the CDR3 is TGTGCCACCAGCAGAGATTGGGCAGGGTCCGGGGCAGCTTTCTTT. Residues: CATSRDWAGSGAAFF.

As regards this clonotype: A single base separates this from a much larger clone, so it may be a read error. The V and J genes are TRBV29-1 and TRBJ2-5; 9 bases align to TRBD1. Losses at the gene ends were 7 bases for V and 6 bases for J; bases not matched to a gene: 12. CDR1 SQVTM and CDR2 ANQGSEA come from the germline V gene. The length of the CDR3 is 14 residues. The CDR3 loop reads CSARAQGAPQTQYF. In DNA form, the CDR3 reads TGCAGCGCTAGAGCACAGGGGGCGCCGCAGACCCAGTACTTC.

This clonotype was seen a few times. The chain links TRBV29-1 to TRBJ2-1; D possibly uses TRBD1 or TRBD2 (5 bases each). This CDR3 has 18 amino acids. Germline CDR1 reads SQVTM; CDR2 reads ANQGSEA. V shed 1 base and J shed 10 bases, with 29 bases lying between them. In DNA, the CDR3 is TGCAGCGTTGAAGGAATGTCTCGGGACGTCGATTGGGTAGGAGAGCAGTTCTTC. Translated, it gives CSVEGMSRDVDWVGEQFF.